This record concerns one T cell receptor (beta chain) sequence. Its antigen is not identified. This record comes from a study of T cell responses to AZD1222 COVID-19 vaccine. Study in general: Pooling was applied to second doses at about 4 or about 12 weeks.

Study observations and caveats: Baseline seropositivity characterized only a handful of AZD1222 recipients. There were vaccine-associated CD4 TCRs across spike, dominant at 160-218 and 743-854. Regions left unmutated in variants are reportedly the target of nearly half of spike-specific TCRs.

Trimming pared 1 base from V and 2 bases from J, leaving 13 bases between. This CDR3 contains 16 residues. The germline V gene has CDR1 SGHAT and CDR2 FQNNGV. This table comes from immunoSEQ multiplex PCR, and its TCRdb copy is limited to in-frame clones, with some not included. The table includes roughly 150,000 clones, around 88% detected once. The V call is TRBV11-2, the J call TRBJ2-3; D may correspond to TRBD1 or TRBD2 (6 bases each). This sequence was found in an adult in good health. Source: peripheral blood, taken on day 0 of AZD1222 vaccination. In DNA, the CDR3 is TGTGCCAGCAGCTTAGGGGTAGGGGGGTTCACAGATACGCAGTATTTT. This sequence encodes CASSLGVGGFTDTQYF.